Below are 5 T cell receptor beta chains sequenced from a single sample in a study of graft-versus-host responses after intestinal transplantation. Profiling relied on immunoSEQ multiplex PCR, and the TCRdb table lists in-frame clones only, not all of them. The repertoire consists of some 110,000 clones, with 85% to 95% occurring once and the leading ten covering less than 1.5%. No cognate antigen is known for these TCRs. The sequenced sample was unstimulated CD8+ T cells sorted from spleen or lymph node cells, obtained before transplant. The receptors were sampled from a human donor who was the organ donor for an intestinal transplant.

The J gene is TRBJ2-7, the V gene TRBV12-5; 7 nucleotides line up with TRBD1. CDR3 size: 16 residues. V lost 2 bases, J lost 1 base, and 8 bases stayed unmatched. CDR1 is LGHNT and CDR2 is FRNRAP in the germline V gene. The CDR3 DNA sequence: TGTGCTAGTGGTTTGCCGGGGACAGCTAGATCCTACGAGCAGTACTTC. Translated, it gives CASGLPGTARSYEQYF.

The CDR3 loop reads CASSFLGEWETQYF. CDR3 DNA sequence: TGTGCCAGCAGCTTTCTTGGGGAATGGGAGACCCAGTACTTC. V is TRBV5-6 and J is TRBJ2-5; D is uncertain. The CDR3 is made up of 14 amino acids. The V end lost 2 bases, the J end lost 5 bases, and 13 bases lay between the germline ends. Germline CDR1 reads SGHDT; CDR2 reads YYEEEE.

V and J are TRBV7-2 and TRBJ2-7; D is possibly TRBD1 (5 bases). The V end lost 4 bases, the J end lost 3 bases, and 7 bases lay between the germline ends. The CDR3 length is 12 residues. Germline CDR1 SGHTA, CDR2 FQGNSA. Here the CDR3 reads CASSWGFYEQYF. Written as DNA, the CDR3 is TGTGCCAGCAGCTGGGGCTTCTACGAGCAGTACTTC.

Here the CDR3 reads CASSDIGGTYEQYF. As DNA, the CDR3 is TGTGCCAGCAGTGATATTGGCGGCACCTACGAGCAGTACTTC. The V and J genes are TRBV6-1 and TRBJ2-7; D uncertain. Trimming left V 3 bases short and J 2 bases short, with 11 bases between. The germline CDR1 and CDR2 sequences are MNHNS and SASEGT. This CDR3 region has 14 residues.

The chain joins TRBV27 to TRBJ2-2; TRBD2 is a possible D gene (5 bases). The CDR3 covers 15 residues. The germline V and J ends were trimmed by 0 bases and 5 bases, with 10 bases remaining between them. From germline, CDR1 is MNHEY and CDR2 SMNVEV (reference sequence). The chain's CDR3 is CASSLSKGVTGELFF. The CDR3 DNA follows: TGTGCCAGCAGTTTATCGAAGGGAGTAACCGGGGAGCTGTTTTTT.